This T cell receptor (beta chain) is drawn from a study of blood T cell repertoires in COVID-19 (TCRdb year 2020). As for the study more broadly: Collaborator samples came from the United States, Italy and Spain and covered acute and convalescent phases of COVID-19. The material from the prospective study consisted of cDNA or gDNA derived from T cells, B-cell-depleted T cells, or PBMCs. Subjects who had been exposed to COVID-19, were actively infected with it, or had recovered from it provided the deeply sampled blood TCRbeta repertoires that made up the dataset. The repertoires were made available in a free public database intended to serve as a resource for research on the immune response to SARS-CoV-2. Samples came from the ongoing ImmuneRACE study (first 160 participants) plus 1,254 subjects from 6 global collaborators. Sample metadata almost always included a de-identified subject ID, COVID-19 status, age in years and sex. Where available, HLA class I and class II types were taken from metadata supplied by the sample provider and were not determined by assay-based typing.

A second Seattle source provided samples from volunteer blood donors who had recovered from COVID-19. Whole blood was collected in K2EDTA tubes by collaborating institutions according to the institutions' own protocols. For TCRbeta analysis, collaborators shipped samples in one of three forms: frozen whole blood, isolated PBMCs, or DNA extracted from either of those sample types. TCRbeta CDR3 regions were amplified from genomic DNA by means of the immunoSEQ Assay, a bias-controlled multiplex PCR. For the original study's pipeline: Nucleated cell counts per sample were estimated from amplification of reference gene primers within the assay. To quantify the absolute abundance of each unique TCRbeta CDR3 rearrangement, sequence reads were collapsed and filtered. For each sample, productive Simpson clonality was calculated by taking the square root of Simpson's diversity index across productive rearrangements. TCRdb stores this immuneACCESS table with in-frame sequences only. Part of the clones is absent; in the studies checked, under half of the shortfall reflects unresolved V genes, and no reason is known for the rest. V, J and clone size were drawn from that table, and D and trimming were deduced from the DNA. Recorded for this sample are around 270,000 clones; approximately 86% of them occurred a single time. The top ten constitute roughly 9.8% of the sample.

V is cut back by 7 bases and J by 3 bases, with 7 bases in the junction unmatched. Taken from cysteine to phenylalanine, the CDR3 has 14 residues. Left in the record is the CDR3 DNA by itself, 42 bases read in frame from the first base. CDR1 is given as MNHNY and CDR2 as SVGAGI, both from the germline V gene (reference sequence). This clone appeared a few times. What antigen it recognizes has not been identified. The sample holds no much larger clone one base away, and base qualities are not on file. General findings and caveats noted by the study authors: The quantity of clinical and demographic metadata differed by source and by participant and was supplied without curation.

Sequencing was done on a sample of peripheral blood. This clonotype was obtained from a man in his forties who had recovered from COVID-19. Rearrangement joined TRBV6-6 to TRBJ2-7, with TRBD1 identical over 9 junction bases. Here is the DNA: TGTGCCAGCACCATCCGGGACAGGGTCTACGAGCAGTACTTC. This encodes CASTIRDRVYEQYF.